This passage covers 5 T cell receptor beta chains from one sample sequenced in a study of vaccination effects on CD4 cells after COVID-19. Clones were read by immunoSEQ multiplex PCR, and TCRdb kept only the in-frame ones, dropping some. The sample has around 30,000 clones, about three quarters seen once. No cognate antigen is known for these TCRs. CD4+ T cells specific for antigen were expanded with viral peptide pools by the ViraFEST assay before sequencing. CD4+ T cells were isolated after around 10 days of culture. The individual was infected with SARS-CoV-2 between March and December 2020, as confirmed by PCR. This material consisted of CD4+ T cells from PBMCs cultured with SARS-CoV-2 spike peptides, taken before COVID-19 vaccination. Receptor source: a human donor who had a prior SARS-CoV-2 infection.

The CDR3 loop reads CAIRDGERYNEQFF. CDR3 bases: TGTGCCATCAGGGACGGAGAAAGATACAATGAGCAGTTCTTC. The rearrangement joins TRBV10-3 to TRBJ2-1; no reliable D call. The germline V and J ends were trimmed by 6 bases and 4 bases, with 13 bases remaining between them. This CDR3 contains 14 residues. Germline V gene sequence: CDR1 ENHRY, CDR2 SYGVKD.

The chain joins TRBV2 to TRBJ2-7, with 11 bases aligning to TRBD1. In germline, CDR1 is SNHLY, CDR2 FYNNEI. The CDR3 loop spans 15 amino acids. The ends lost 4 bases at V and 2 bases at J; junction bases unmatched: 4. The CDR3 spells CASSGGQGDTYEQYF. The CDR3 bases are TGTGCCAGCAGTGGGGGACAGGGGGATACCTACGAGCAGTACTTC.

The rearrangement links TRBV7-3 to TRBJ2-1; D ambiguous. This CDR3 has 13 residues. Per the germline V gene, CDR1 is SGHTA and CDR2 is FQGTGA. Deletions cut 5 bases from V and 6 bases from J, with 11 bases between. CDR3 nucleotide sequence: TGTGCCAGCAGCCCATTGGACGTCAATGAGCAGTTCTTC. Translated: CASSPLDVNEQFF. Supplemented by reference TRBV7-3 and TRBJ2-1, the full variable domain reads GAGVSQTPSNKVTEKGKYVELRCDPISGHTALYWYRQSLGQGPEFLIYFQGTGAADDSGLPNDRFFAVRPEGSVSTLKIQRTERGDSAVYLCASSPLDVNEQFFGPGTRLTVL.

The J gene is TRBJ2-7, the V gene TRBV4-3; unclear D gene. Trimming stripped 2 bases from V and 3 bases from J, with 11 bases between. This CDR3 spans 14 amino acids. Germline V gene data show CDR1 as LGHNA and CDR2 as YSLEER. The CDR3 loop reads CASSQQPGNYEQYF. DNA of the CDR3: TGCGCCAGCAGCCAACAACCGGGCAACTACGAGCAGTACTTC.

V is TRBV12-3 or TRBV12-4 and J is TRBJ2-7; D not certain. Trimming removed 2 bases from V and 5 bases from J, with 10 bases in between. The CDR3 length is 13 residues. The CDR3 spells CASSLRSPHEQYF. In DNA, the CDR3 is TGTGCCAGCAGTTTAAGGAGTCCCCACGAGCAGTACTTC.